This TCR beta chain stems from a study of T cells in Graves' hyperthyroidism and ophthalmopathy. Study-wide findings and caveats: Prediction of ophthalmopathy progression came a median around 6.5 months pre-onset.

Diagnoses used clinical symptoms, serum thyroxine and TRAb, thyroid ultrasound and orbital computed tomography. CDR1 is SNHLY, CDR2 FYNNEI, per germline. The V gene lost 4 bases and the J gene lost 0 bases, with 9 bases spanning the gap. This CDR3 is built from 14 residues. This clonotype has a count of ten or more. Its antigen is not known. RNA transcripts gave rise to amplified TCR beta CDR3 regions. During a first-round RT-PCR of the TCR CDR3, the HTBI primer set was used. One entry per CDR3 protein, called by TCRdb with MiXCR from the multiplex PCR reads. Of some 270,000 distinct CDR3 sequences detected, approximately 23% appear once; the ten largest clones hold 35%.

The receptor's source is a woman aged 40 to 49 with Graves' ophthalmopathy. Input material: blood. V and J are TRBV2 and TRBJ1-1; no definite D call. CDR3 sequence: CASSGQSMNTEAFF. CDR3 nucleotide sequence: TGTGCCAGCAGTGGGCAGAGCATGAACACTGAAGCTTTCTTT.